A selection of T cell receptor beta chains follows, all from one sample in a study of blood T cell repertoires in COVID-19. The assay was immunoSEQ multiplex PCR, and TCRdb's table has in-frame clones only and misses some. The sample has 200,000 to 250,000 clones, 75% to 90% seen once. Specimen: peripheral blood. These receptors were taken from a man aged 55-75 years who had recovered from COVID-19. Both conserved end residues are part of each CDR3. The order of the fields is V gene, J gene, D gene, clone size, CDR3 DNA, CDR3 protein. A D gene is named only where the DNA matches it firmly. Only part of the rows carry a size: once, few, many, or a class if the clone is expanded.

v_gene: TRBV5-6; j_gene: TRBJ2-5; d_gene: TRBD1; abundance: .; CDR3nt: TGTGCCAGCAGCCAGACAGGGCGTCAGACCCAGTACTTC; CDR3aa: CASSQTGRQTQYF
v_gene: TRBV5-1; j_gene: TRBJ2-1; d_gene: .; abundance: .; CDR3nt: TGCGCCAGCAGCTTGAGGTGGGACTCGGCCTACAATGAGCAGTTCTTC; CDR3aa: CASSLRWDSAYNEQFF
v_gene: TRBV7-2; j_gene: TRBJ2-1; d_gene: TRBD2; abundance: .; CDR3nt: TGTGCCAGCAGCCCGAGACTAGCCGGTGAGCAGTTCTTC; CDR3aa: CASSPRLAGEQFF
v_gene: TRBV10-3; j_gene: TRBJ1-2; d_gene: TRBD1; abundance: .; CDR3nt: TGTGCCATCAGGGCCGGGACAGGGGTTGGGGACTATGGCTACACCTTC; CDR3aa: CAIRAGTGVGDYGYTF
v_gene: TRBV5-4; j_gene: TRBJ2-3; d_gene: TRBD2; abundance: .; CDR3nt: TGTGCCAGCAGCCCTGGGGGACTAGCGGGTTCAATGAGCACAGATACGCAGTATTTT; CDR3aa: CASSPGGLAGSMSTDTQYF
v_gene: TRBV5-1; j_gene: TRBJ2-5; d_gene: TRBD2; abundance: .; CDR3nt: TGCGCCAGCAGCATGAGACTAGCTCAAGAGACCCAGTACTTC; CDR3aa: CASSMRLAQETQYF
v_gene: TRBV7-2; j_gene: TRBJ1-2; d_gene: TRBD1; abundance: .; CDR3nt: TGTGCCAGCAGTTTCCGGACAGGGGGAAATGGCTACACCTTC; CDR3aa: CASSFRTGGNGYTF
v_gene: TRBV3-1/TRBV3-2; j_gene: TRBJ1-3; d_gene: .; abundance: .; CDR3nt: TGTGCCAGCAGCCAATCAGGGTCTGGAAACACCATATATTTT; CDR3aa: CASSQSGSGNTIYF
v_gene: TRBV3-1/TRBV3-2; j_gene: TRBJ2-1; d_gene: .; abundance: .; CDR3nt: TGTGCCAGCAGGACAGCTTACAATGAGCAGTTCTTC; CDR3aa: CASRTAYNEQFF
v_gene: TRBV7-2; j_gene: TRBJ1-2; d_gene: .; abundance: .; CDR3nt: TGTGCCAGCAGCTTAGCCTTTAACTATGGCTACACCTTC; CDR3aa: CASSLAFNYGYTF
v_gene: TRBV5-5; j_gene: TRBJ2-7; d_gene: TRBD1; abundance: .; CDR3nt: TGTGCCAGCAGCTTGGCTGGACAGGGGATTTCCTACGAGCAGTACTTC; CDR3aa: CASSLAGQGISYEQYF
v_gene: TRBV19; j_gene: TRBJ1-4; d_gene: .; abundance: .; CDR3nt: TGTGCCAGTAGTACCAGGGTTAATGAAAAACTGTTTTTT; CDR3aa: CASSTRVNEKLFF
v_gene: TRBV3-1/TRBV3-2; j_gene: TRBJ2-7; d_gene: TRBD1; abundance: .; CDR3nt: TGTGCCAGCAGCCAGCGGGACAGGGGCCACGAGCAGTACTTC; CDR3aa: CASSQRDRGHEQYF
v_gene: TRBV11-3; j_gene: TRBJ1-1; d_gene: TRBD1; abundance: .; CDR3nt: TGTGCCAGCAGCTCCGGACAGGGGGCATTCACTGAAGCTTTCTTT; CDR3aa: CASSSGQGAFTEAFF
v_gene: TRBV5-4; j_gene: TRBJ2-1; d_gene: .; abundance: .; CDR3nt: TGTGCCAGCAGCTTGTGGGGCGGATCCTACAATGAGCAGTTCTTC; CDR3aa: CASSLWGGSYNEQFF
v_gene: TRBV9; j_gene: TRBJ1-4; d_gene: TRBD1; abundance: .; CDR3nt: TGTGCCAGCAACCGGGACAGGGGGGAAAAACTGTTTTTT; CDR3aa: CASNRDRGEKLFF
v_gene: TRBV5-6; j_gene: TRBJ2-5; d_gene: .; abundance: .; CDR3nt: TGTGCCAGCAGCGGGGGGGAGACCCAGTACTTC; CDR3aa: CASSGGETQYF
v_gene: TRBV9; j_gene: TRBJ2-3; d_gene: TRBD2; abundance: .; CDR3nt: TGTGCCAGCAGCGTAGGGGTAGCGGGAGGATATACGCAGTATTTT; CDR3aa: CASSVGVAGGYTQYF
v_gene: TRBV9; j_gene: TRBJ1-2; d_gene: TRBD1; abundance: .; CDR3nt: TGTGCCAGCAGCCCTAGTGGGGGACAGAGCTATGGCTACACCTTC; CDR3aa: CASSPSGGQSYGYTF
v_gene: TRBV5-1; j_gene: TRBJ2-5; d_gene: TRBD2; abundance: .; CDR3nt: TGCGCCAGCAGCTTGGGGACTAGCCCGTACCAAGAGACCCAGTACTTC; CDR3aa: CASSLGTSPYQETQYF
v_gene: TRBV4-1; j_gene: TRBJ1-4; d_gene: TRBD1; abundance: .; CDR3nt: TGCGCCAGCAGCCCGACAGGGGAAGGTGAAAAACTGTTTTTT; CDR3aa: CASSPTGEGEKLFF
v_gene: TRBV5-6; j_gene: TRBJ1-1; d_gene: .; abundance: few; CDR3nt: TGTGCCAGCAGCTTGGGCGACAGAAACACTGAAGCTTTCTTT; CDR3aa: CASSLGDRNTEAFF
v_gene: TRBV3-1/TRBV3-2; j_gene: TRBJ1-3; d_gene: .; abundance: .; CDR3nt: TGTGCCAGCAGCCAAGGACAGGTTGGAAACACCATATATTTT; CDR3aa: CASSQGQVGNTIYF
v_gene: TRBV28; j_gene: TRBJ1-2; d_gene: TRBD1; abundance: .; CDR3nt: TGTGCCAGCAGTTTAGGGCAGACAGGGAACTATGGCTACACCTTC; CDR3aa: CASSLGQTGNYGYTF
v_gene: TRBV5-5; j_gene: TRBJ1-5; d_gene: .; abundance: few; CDR3nt: TGTGCCAGCAGCTTGTCCGGGGTAGGGAATCAGCCCCAGCATTTT; CDR3aa: CASSLSGVGNQPQHF
v_gene: TRBV3-1/TRBV3-2; j_gene: TRBJ1-1; d_gene: .; abundance: .; CDR3nt: TGTGCCAGCAGCCAGATTCAGGGCACTGAAGCTTTCTTT; CDR3aa: CASSQIQGTEAFF
v_gene: TRBV7-3; j_gene: TRBJ2-1; d_gene: TRBD2; abundance: .; CDR3nt: TGTGCCAGCAGCCCCACTAGCGGGGCTAACAATGAGCAGTTCTTC; CDR3aa: CASSPTSGANNEQFF
v_gene: TRBV30; j_gene: TRBJ1-2; d_gene: .; abundance: .; CDR3nt: TGTGCCTGGAGCGGGTCCGGGGGCTACACCTTC; CDR3aa: CAWSGSGGYTF
v_gene: TRBV4-2; j_gene: TRBJ2-7; d_gene: TRBD2; abundance: few; CDR3nt: TGTGCCAGCAGCCCCGGGGGTACGGGGGGGATACACGAGCAGTACTTC; CDR3aa: CASSPGGTGGIHEQYF
v_gene: TRBV5-1; j_gene: TRBJ1-5; d_gene: .; abundance: .; CDR3nt: TGCGCCAGCAGCCGTACGTCCGGTGATCAGCCCCAGCATTTT; CDR3aa: CASSRTSGDQPQHF
v_gene: TRBV28; j_gene: TRBJ1-2; d_gene: .; abundance: .; CDR3nt: TGTGCCAGCAGTTTCGGGGGGCTTGGCTACACCTTC; CDR3aa: CASSFGGLGYTF
v_gene: TRBV29-1; j_gene: TRBJ2-2; d_gene: .; abundance: few; CDR3nt: TGCAGCGTTGAAGCCGGAGGGAACACCGGGGAGCTGTTTTTT; CDR3aa: CSVEAGGNTGELFF
v_gene: TRBV18; j_gene: TRBJ1-5; d_gene: TRBD1; abundance: .; CDR3nt: TGTGCCAGCTCACCTTTACAGGGGCCCAATCAGCCCCAGCATTTT; CDR3aa: CASSPLQGPNQPQHF
v_gene: TRBV10-1; j_gene: TRBJ1-1; d_gene: TRBD1; abundance: .; CDR3nt: TGCGCCAGCAGTGAGAATCGGGACAGGGGGGGACTTGCCACTGAAGCTTTCTTT; CDR3aa: CASSENRDRGGLATEAFF
v_gene: TRBV5-6; j_gene: TRBJ1-2; d_gene: .; abundance: .; CDR3nt: TGTGCCAGCAGCTTGGTAGGGAGAAACTATGGCTACACCTTC; CDR3aa: CASSLVGRNYGYTF
v_gene: TRBV11-2; j_gene: TRBJ1-2; d_gene: .; abundance: .; CDR3nt: TGTGCCAGCAGCTTAGAATTCGCGATCCACTTC; CDR3aa: CASSLEFAIHF
v_gene: TRBV28; j_gene: TRBJ1-4; d_gene: TRBD1; abundance: .; CDR3nt: TGTGCCAGCAACGCGGGGGGACAGGGTTTAGGAAAACTGTTTTTT; CDR3aa: CASNAGGQGLGKLFF
v_gene: TRBV18; j_gene: TRBJ1-5; d_gene: .; abundance: .; CDR3nt: TGTGCCAGCTCGCCGGACCGGGGGCAGCCCCAGCATTTT; CDR3aa: CASSPDRGQPQHF